The next 15 T cell receptor beta chains were all read from a single sample in a study of breast tumors, draining lymph nodes, adjacent tissues. The lymph nodes were axillary draining lymph nodes from breast cancer patients. One entry per CDR3 protein results from TCRdb running MiXCR on the multiplex PCR reads. The sample comprises about 89,000 distinct CDR3 sequences, approximately 31% of which are singletons, and over 8% rests with the top ten. Sequencing used axillary lymph node tissue. The receptors were sampled from a female donor with breast cancer. Some clones in this sample may be carry-over from other donors' samples.

At least ten counts were recorded for this clonotype. J is TRBJ2-2 and V is TRBV3-1; 8 bases line up with TRBD2. The junction had 7 bases not matched to a gene; V was cut back by 3 bases and J by 4 bases. CDR1 is LGHDT, CDR2 YNNKEL, per germline (reference sequence). The CDR3 is 16 residues long. The CDR3 coding sequence is TGTGCCAGCAGCCATACGGGACTAGTCTCCACCGGGGAGCTGTTTTTT. As protein: CASSHTGLVSTGELFF.

This clonotype was found many times. The chain uses TRBV30 and TRBJ2-7, with D hard to call. V was trimmed by 0 bases and J by 3 bases, leaving 12 bases between them. CDR1 GTSNPN and CDR2 SVGIG come from the germline V gene (reference sequence). The CDR3 runs to 14 residues. The CDR3 coding sequence is TGTGCCTGGAGTGTGGTTTCTGCCAGCTACGAGCAGTACTTC. Translated: CAWSVVSASYEQYF.

The sample holds many counts of this clonotype. The rearrangement uses TRBV15 and TRBJ1-5, with 10 bases lining up with TRBD1. The germline V gene has CDR1 LNHNV and CDR2 YYDKDF (reference sequence). With 6 bases clipped from V and 8 bases from J, the junction kept 4 bases outside the gene matches. The CDR3 loop spans 13 amino acids. CDR3 loop: CATSGTGVKPQHF. CDR3 DNA sequence: TGTGCCACCAGTGGGACAGGGGTCAAGCCCCAGCATTTT.

V gene TRBV20-1 combines with J gene TRBJ2-1, with TRBD2 as a possible D gene (6 bases). V was trimmed by 1 base and J by 10 bases, leaving 11 bases between them. CDR1 is DFQATT, CDR2 SNEGSKA, per germline (reference sequence). CDR3 length: 12 residues. For the CDR3, the DNA is TGCAGTGCTAGAGGATGGCGGGAAGAGCAGTTCTTC. It codes for CSARGWREEQFF.

This clonotype was observed at least ten times. The chain carries TRBV4-3 and TRBJ2-7; 7 nucleotides match TRBD1. The CDR3 covers 13 residues. From germline, CDR1 is LGHNA and CDR2 YSLEER. Losses at the gene ends were 4 bases for V and 5 bases for J; bases not matched to a gene: 5. The CDR3 protein is CASSPETGNEQYF. The CDR3 DNA sequence: TGCGCCAGCAGCCCAGAGACAGGGAACGAGCAGTACTTC.

The chain links TRBV12-3 or TRBV12-4 to TRBJ1-2, with 9 bases that match TRBD1. The V and J ends lost 6 bases and 14 bases, in that order; junction bases with no gene match: 10. The CDR3 spans 12 residues. The CDR3 is CASRRPGQGLTF. In nucleotides, the CDR3 is TGTGCCAGCAGGCGGCCGGGACAGGGTCTAACCTTC.

This clonotype ranks as medium-sized (0.01 to 0.1%). CDR3 DNA sequence: TGTGCCAGCAGTTTACAGGGGAATGGCTACACCTTC. It is translated as CASSLQGNGYTF. This rearrangement joins TRBV2 to TRBJ1-2; 7 positions agree with TRBD1. The CDR3 has 12 amino acids. The V gene end was trimmed by 5 bases and the J gene end by 6 bases; junction bases not matched to a gene: 3. Germline lookup yields CDR1 SNHLY and CDR2 FYNNEI.

At least ten counts were recorded for this clonotype. V is TRBV24-1 and J is TRBJ2-7; possible D gene TRBD1, 6 bases. Germline CDR1 reads KGHDR; CDR2 reads SFDVKD. V lost 4 bases to trimming and J lost 11 bases, with 17 bases between them. This CDR3 has 13 residues. CDR3 in amino acids: CATSDPNRVCKYF. CDR3 sequence (DNA): TGTGCCACCAGTGACCCGAACAGGGTGTGTAAGTACTTC.

The sample holds a few counts of this clonotype. Being one base from a much bigger clone, this may be a read error. The missing conserved phenylalanine or tryptophan at the end of this CDR3 makes a read error likely. The gene calls are TRBV28 and TRBJ1-5; D not resolved. The ends were cut back, 5 bases at V and 8 bases at J, with 10 bases in the middle. CDR1 is MDHEN, CDR2 SYDVKM, per germline. CDR3 length: 12 residues. The CDR3, as DNA: TGTGCCAGCAGTACTGTCGGTAAGCCCCAGCATTAT. Amino acids: CASSTVGKPQHY.

This clonotype has at least ten counts. V gene TRBV6-1 combines with J gene TRBJ2-7; D is possibly TRBD1 (6 bases). Germline V gene lookup returns CDR1 MNHNS and CDR2 SASEGT. The CDR3 runs to 14 residues. V gave up 7 bases and J gave up 3 bases, with 16 bases separating them. CDR3 sequence: CASKPPGDIYEQYF. The CDR3, as DNA: TGTGCCAGCAAACCACCAGGGGACATCTACGAGCAGTACTTC.

This clonotype has at least ten counts. The rearrangement uses TRBV27 and TRBJ1-2; D uncertain. Germline V gene lookup returns CDR1 MNHEY and CDR2 SMNVEV (reference sequence). The CDR3 has 13 amino acids. With 5 bases removed from V and 4 bases from J, the gap between germline ends came to 11 bases. CDR3 amino acids: CASSPDRTYGYTF. The CDR3 region has the DNA TGTGCCAGCAGTCCGGACCGTACCTATGGCTACACCTTC.

This clonotype came up a few times. A clone one base away is much larger, so this may be a read error. Lacking the conserved final phenylalanine or tryptophan, this CDR3 likely reflects a read error. The chain joins TRBV14 to TRBJ2-7; D is undetermined. The V and J ends lost 8 bases and 3 bases respectively, with 14 bases between them. This CDR3 spans 13 amino acids. Germline assignment: CDR1 SGHDN and CDR2 FVKESK. CDR3 sequence: CASQNRDIYEQYS. The CDR3 DNA reads as TGTGCCAGCCAAAATAGAGATATCTACGAGCAGTACTCC.

This clonotype came up once. With a much larger clone just one base away, this may be a read error. CDR3 protein: CASSSDSRNTEAFF. The DNA of the CDR3 is TGTGCCAGCAGCTCAGATAGTCGGAACACTGAAGCTTTCTTT. The chain joins TRBV7-9 to TRBJ1-1; D remains ambiguous. Germline loops: CDR1 SEHNR, CDR2 FQNEAQ (reference sequence). V was pared by 4 bases and J by 1 base, with 10 bases between. The CDR3 spans 14 residues.

The genes are TRBV29-1 and TRBJ1-3; TRBD1 is a possible D gene (5 bases). The CDR3 extends over 15 amino acids. The V gene lost 1 base and the J gene lost 2 bases, with 12 bases spanning the gap. The germline CDR1 and CDR2 sequences are SQVTM and ANQGSEA. The CDR3 bases are TGCAGCGTTGAAGGCTGGCGGGGGGCTGGAAACACCATATATTTT. Protein: CSVEGWRGAGNTIYF.

This clonotype has a count of ten or more. The rearrangement joins TRBV2 to TRBJ1-5; 7 bases are shared with TRBD1. The germline V gene encodes CDR1 SNHLY and CDR2 FYNNEI. The CDR3 is 15 amino acids. The junction had 9 bases not matched to a gene; V was cut back by 4 bases and J by 6 bases. The CDR3 nucleotides read TGTGCCAGCAGTGCCCAACAGGGGAAAAGTCAGCCCCAGCATTTT. Its translation is CASSAQQGKSQPQHF.